The 29 T cell receptor beta chains below were found in one sample sequenced in a study of STAT3 mutations in large granular lymphocyte leukemia. Regarding the study as a whole: In T-cell large granular lymphocyte leukemia, about half of patients showed multiple immunodominant subclonotypes.

These receptors' antigens are unknown. Produced via immunoSEQ multiplex PCR; TCRdb's table is partial and in-frame only. The sample lists under 10,000 clones, around 87% occurring once. Sequencing was carried out using peripheral blood mononuclear cells. These receptors originate from a man older than 75 with T-cell large granular lymphocyte leukemia. Some clones in this sample may be carry-over from other donors' samples.

V usage is TRBV5-5 and J usage is TRBJ1-4; D is uncertain. V was clipped by 0 bases and J by 6 bases, with 12 bases between them. Germline lookup yields CDR1 SGHKS and CDR2 YYEKEE (reference sequence). The CDR3 sequence is 15 residues long. The CDR3 DNA is TGTGCCAGCAGCTTGGCCGGGTTTCTCGATGAAAAACTGTTTTTT. As protein: CASSLAGFLDEKLFF.

The J gene is TRBJ2-3, the V gene TRBV5-6, with a weak D call TRBD1 (6 bases). Trimming pared 5 bases from V and 3 bases from J, leaving 22 bases between. The CDR3 extends over 17 amino acids. Germline lookup yields CDR1 SGHDT and CDR2 YYEEEE. CDR3: CASSTLGAADSTDTQYF. The DNA for the CDR3 is TGTGCCAGCAGTACCTTGGGGGCTGCAGACTCGACAGATACGCAGTATTTT.

The chain uses TRBV18 and TRBJ2-7; D is perhaps TRBD2 (7 bases). CDR3 length: 14 amino acids. Germline values: CDR1 KGHSH, CDR2 LQKENI. V lost 3 bases and J 4 bases, leaving 13 bases between the germline ends. The CDR3, as DNA: TGTGCCAGCTCACCTGTGGGGGGGCCGTACGAGCAGTACTTC. This encodes CASSPVGGPYEQYF. Using reference TRBV18 and TRBJ2-7 for the parts outside the CDR3, the full variable domain is NAGVMQNPRHLVRRRGQEARLRCSPMKGHSHVYWYRQLPEEGLKFMVYLQKENIIDESGMPKERFSAEFPKEGPSILRIQQVVRGDSAAYFCASSPVGGPYEQYFGPGTRLTVT.

This clone was detected once. The chain employs TRBV4-2 and TRBJ1-5; 7 bases are shared with TRBD1. The V gene end was trimmed by 4 bases and the J gene end by 4 bases; junction bases not matched to a gene: 7. Germline CDR1 reads LGHNA; CDR2 reads YNFKEQ. The CDR3 has 15 residues. The CDR3 nucleotides read TGTGCCAGCAGCCTTGGGACAGATCCTAATCAGCCCCAGCATTTT. Translated, it gives CASSLGTDPNQPQHF.

The genes are TRBV5-1 and TRBJ2-7; TRBD2 matches at 7 bases. There are 17 residues in the CDR3. Unmatched junction bases numbered 20, after V lost 4 bases and J lost 7 bases. Germline V gene data show CDR1 as SGHRS and CDR2 as YFSETQ. The CDR3 bases are TGCGCCAGCAGCCCGGTGGGGAGGGGTGGTCTCCTCGGGGAGCAGTACTTC. Amino acid sequence: CASSPVGRGGLLGEQYF.

The chain joins TRBV5-6 to TRBJ1-5; no clear D. V was cut by 2 bases and J by 0 bases, with 9 bases left in between. Germline CDR1 and CDR2: SGHDT and YYEEEE. The CDR3 consists of 15 residues. The CDR3 region has the DNA TGTGCCAGCAGCTTTGGCAGTGATAGCAATCAGCCCCAGCATTTT. Protein product: CASSFGSDSNQPQHF. Full variable domain (remainder filled in from reference TRBV5-6 and TRBJ1-5): DAGVTQSPTHLIKTRGQQVTLRCSPKSGHDTVSWYQQALGQGPQFIFQYYEEEERQRGNFPDRFSGHQFPNYSSELNVNALLLGDSALYLCASSFGSDSNQPQHFGDGTRLSIL.

In this sample, this clone turned up once. This rearrangement joins TRBV28 to TRBJ1-4, with a tentative D call TRBD1 (5 bases). Trimming took 6 bases from V and 4 from J, leaving 15 bases between them. Germline V lookup: CDR1 MDHEN, CDR2 SYDVKM. CDR3 length equals 15 residues. CDR3 in DNA: TGTGCCAGCAGCCCCGGTGGGGCGTATAATGAAAAACTGTTTTTT. As protein: CASSPGGAYNEKLFF.

This clone was counted a few times. This chain uses TRBV10-3 with TRBJ1-3; D gene ambiguous. The CDR3 extends over 11 amino acids. V shed 8 bases and J shed 9 bases, with 11 bases lying between them. Germline CDR1 and CDR2: ENHRY and SYGVKD. The CDR3 here is CAIGSSGTIYF. Written as DNA, the CDR3 is TGTGCCATCGGTTCCAGTGGCACCATATATTTT.

V is TRBV6-6 and J is TRBJ2-7; D is uncertain. Trimming shortened V by 2 bases and J by 0 bases, and 2 bases separated the two germline ends. The germline V gene encodes CDR1 MNHNY and CDR2 SVGAGI (reference sequence). CDR3 length: 12 residues. CDR3 coding DNA: TGTGCCAGCAGTTACAGCTCCTACGAGCAGTACTTC. Its translation: CASSYSSYEQYF.

The V and J genes are TRBV7-8 and TRBJ1-5; D remains ambiguous. Germline V lookup: CDR1 SGHVS, CDR2 FQNEAQ. The ends were cut back, 0 bases at V and 6 bases at J, with 15 bases in the middle. This CDR3 has 16 amino acids. CDR3 loop: CASSLADGVPGQPQHF. CDR3 nucleotide sequence: TGTGCCAGCAGCTTAGCGGACGGGGTACCGGGTCAGCCCCAGCATTTT. The full variable domain, completed using reference TRBV7-8 and TRBJ1-5, is GAGVSQSPRYKVAKRGQDVALRCDPISGHVSLFWYQQALGQGPEFLTYFQNEAQLDKSGLPSDRFFAERPEGSVSTLKIQRTQQEDSAVYLCASSLADGVPGQPQHFGDGTRLSIL.

The V call is TRBV12-5, the J call TRBJ1-2, with a tentative D call TRBD1 (6 bases). The V end was cut by 3 bases, the J end by 8 bases, with 19 bases between. The CDR3 runs 15 residues. Germline lookup yields CDR1 LGHNT and CDR2 FRNRAP. This CDR3 reads CASGLENRVGVGYTF. DNA for the CDR3: TGTGCTAGTGGTTTAGAAAACAGGGTTGGAGTCGGCTACACCTTC.

The V call is TRBV12-5, the J call TRBJ2-2; 10 bases map to TRBD1. Per germline, CDR1 LGHNT and CDR2 FRNRAP. V trimming: 6 bases; J trimming: 7 bases; junction bases outside the gene matches: 8. The CDR3 spans 15 residues. The CDR3 loop reads CASGADRGFLGELFF. The CDR3 DNA is TGTGCTAGTGGAGCGGACAGGGGGTTTCTCGGGGAGCTGTTTTTT.

The chain uses TRBV5-1 and TRBJ2-7; 14 bases align to TRBD2. This CDR3 contains 17 residues. With 2 bases clipped from V and 8 bases from J, the junction kept 12 bases outside the gene matches. In germline, CDR1 is SGHRS, CDR2 YFSETQ. The CDR3 nucleotides read TGCGCCAGCAGCTTAGGACTAGCGGGGGGTACGGCGGAAAAGCAGTACTTC. Translated: CASSLGLAGGTAEKQYF.

The rearrangement joins TRBV14 to TRBJ2-7; maybe TRBD2 (6 bases). This CDR3 spans 12 amino acids. V was trimmed by 4 bases and J by 5 bases, leaving 9 bases between them. The germline gives CDR1 SGHDN, CDR2 FVKESK. DNA of the CDR3: TGTGCCAGCAGCCTAGCGGACAACGAGCAGTACTTC. This encodes CASSLADNEQYF.

The rearrangement uses TRBV6-5 and TRBJ2-7; 7 nucleotides agree with TRBD1. The CDR3 extends over 14 amino acids. The V gene's germline CDR1 is MNHEY and CDR2 SVGAGI. V lost 6 bases to trimming and J lost 7 bases; unmatched junction nucleotides: 12. CDR3 region: CASSNRGTLFEQYF. For the CDR3, the DNA is TGTGCCAGCAGCAACAGGGGAACCCTATTTGAGCAGTACTTC.

The chain uses TRBV27 and TRBJ1-5; unclear D gene. Per germline, CDR1 MNHEY and CDR2 SMNVEV (reference sequence). Trimming took off 2 bases at V and 2 bases at J, with 7 bases between the two ends. The CDR3 is 14 amino acids. The CDR3 coding sequence is TGTGCCAGCAGTTTACGGCCGGGCAATCAGCCCCAGCATTTT. It is translated as CASSLRPGNQPQHF.

The chain is built from TRBV6-6 and TRBJ1-4; 8 bases agree with TRBD1. Per germline, CDR1 MNHNY and CDR2 SVGAGI (reference sequence). The V gene end was trimmed by 5 bases and the J gene end by 7 bases; junction bases not matched to a gene: 6. The CDR3 loop spans 14 amino acids. Here the CDR3 DNA reads TGTGCCAGCAGTCACGGACAGGGAGGTGAAAAACTGTTTTTT. It is translated as CASSHGQGGEKLFF.

The J gene is TRBJ1-1, the V gene TRBV12-5; D may be TRBD1 (6 bases). CDR3 size: 18 residues. Germline V gene data show CDR1 as LGHNT and CDR2 as FRNRAP. V lost 3 bases and J lost 6, with 26 bases in between. Here the CDR3 DNA reads TGTGCTAGTGGTTTAAGTCAGGGGCCCTTAAGAACGAAAGCTGAAGCTTTCTTT. This encodes CASGLSQGPLRTKAEAFF. Full variable domain (missing parts from reference TRBV12-5 and TRBJ1-1): DARVTQTPRHKVTEMGQEVTMRCQPILGHNTVFWYRQTMMQGLELLAYFRNRAPLDDSGMPKDRFSAEMPDATLATLKIQPSEPRDSAVYFCASGLSQGPLRTKAEAFFGQGTRLTVV.

The chain recombines TRBV6-5 with TRBJ2-7; D is perhaps TRBD1 (6 bases). V shed 0 bases and J shed 4 bases, with 10 bases lying between them. The CDR3 contains 14 residues. The V gene's germline CDR1 is MNHEY and CDR2 SVGAGI. This chain's CDR3 is CASSYSRTDYEQYF. The CDR3, as DNA: TGTGCCAGCAGTTACTCGCGGACAGATTACGAGCAGTACTTC.

The gene calls are TRBV14 and TRBJ1-1; D perhaps matches TRBD1 (6 bases). CDR1 and CDR2 (germline): SGHDN, FVKESK. The CDR3 sequence is 15 residues long. V shed 4 bases and J shed 4 bases, with 16 bases lying between them. CDR3: CASSPHRALGTEAFF. In nucleotides, the CDR3 is TGTGCCAGCAGCCCCCACAGGGCTTTGGGCACTGAAGCTTTCTTT.

The CDR3 is CASSQWPGTAGYTF. The DNA of the CDR3 is TGCGCCAGCAGTCAATGGCCGGGGACAGCTGGCTACACCTTC. The rearrangement joins TRBV23-1 to TRBJ1-2; the match to TRBD1 covers 7 bases. TRBV23-1 is an ORF; its function is uncertain. The CDR3 runs 14 residues. V was clipped by 1 base and J by 7 bases; unmatched bases: 6.

The sample holds a few counts of this clone. The chain combines TRBV2 with TRBJ1-6; TRBD1 agrees at 7 bases. V shed 6 bases and J 9 bases; nucleotides not matched to a gene: 14. In germline, CDR1 is SNHLY, CDR2 FYNNEI. CDR3 size: 16 residues. This CDR3 reads CASRPETGKSGSPLHF. The DNA for the CDR3 is TGTGCCAGCAGGCCGGAGACAGGGAAGAGTGGTTCACCCCTCCACTTT.

The rearrangement joins TRBV5-1 to TRBJ2-3, with D possibly being TRBD1 (6 bases). Germline loops: CDR1 SGHRS, CDR2 YFSETQ. Between the trimmed V and J ends, which lost 0 bases and 4 bases, there was a span of 12 bases. CDR3 length: 15 residues. The CDR3 DNA reads as TGCGCCAGCAGCTTGGCCGTCGGACAGTCAGATACGCAGTATTTT. Translated: CASSLAVGQSDTQYF.

This rearrangement joins TRBV18 to TRBJ1-6; 8 bases agree with TRBD1. The length of the CDR3 is 13 residues. V lost 6 bases and J lost 7; bases outside the gene matches: 2. Per germline, CDR1 KGHSH and CDR2 LQKENI. The CDR3 sequence: CASSRDRNSPLHF. The DNA for the CDR3 is TGTGCCAGCTCCAGGGACAGGAATTCACCCCTCCACTTT.

The genes are TRBV18 and TRBJ2-5; TRBD2 might be the D (6 bases). The CDR3 length is 12 residues. The germline V gene has CDR1 KGHSH and CDR2 LQKENI. V dropped 6 bases and J dropped 2 bases, with 7 bases sitting between them. The CDR3: CASSRGQETQYF. For the CDR3, the DNA is TGTGCCAGCTCGCGGGGACAAGAGACCCAGTACTTC. Drawing the rest from reference TRBV18 and TRBJ2-5, the complete variable domain is NAGVMQNPRHLVRRRGQEARLRCSPMKGHSHVYWYRQLPEEGLKFMVYLQKENIIDESGMPKERFSAEFPKEGPSILRIQQVVRGDSAAYFCASSRGQETQYFGPGTRLLVL.

The chain couples TRBV29-1 to TRBJ1-2; D is unclear. V was pared by 4 bases and J by 2 bases, with 14 bases between. Germline V lookup: CDR1 SQVTM, CDR2 ANQGSEA. The CDR3 consists of 14 residues. Here the CDR3 reads CSVVPHERNYGYTF. The CDR3 coding sequence is TGCAGCGTTGTGCCCCACGAGAGAAACTATGGCTACACCTTC. The variable domain in full, with the rest retrieved from reference TRBV29-1 and TRBJ1-2, is SAVISQKPSRDICQRGTSLTIQCQVDSQVTMMFWYRQQPGQSLTLIATANQGSEATYESGFVIDKFPISRPNLTFSTLTVSNMSPEDSSIYLCSVVPHERNYGYTFGSGTRLTVV.

The chain joins TRBV18 to TRBJ1-5; no definite D call. In germline, CDR1 is KGHSH, CDR2 LQKENI. Deletions cut 5 bases from V and 7 bases from J, with 15 bases between. The CDR3 runs to 14 residues. This chain's CDR3 is CASSLGHGLQPQHF. The CDR3 bases are TGTGCCAGCTCATTAGGCCACGGCCTGCAGCCCCAGCATTTT.

The chain joins TRBV19 to TRBJ1-1; TRBD1 might be the D (6 bases). Per germline, CDR1 LNHDA and CDR2 SQIVND (reference sequence). The ends were cut back, 4 bases at V and 5 bases at J, with 11 bases in the middle. This CDR3 comprises 13 residues. As DNA, the CDR3 is TGTGCCAGTAGTACACGGGGGCGGACTGAAGCTTTCTTT. It yields the protein CASSTRGRTEAFF.

V is TRBV5-1 and J is TRBJ2-6; D remains unclear. CDR3 length equals 15 residues. The V end lost 0 bases, the J end lost 0 bases, and 4 bases lay between the germline ends. Germline V lookup: CDR1 SGHRS, CDR2 YFSETQ. The CDR3 reads CASSLGASGANVLTF. Written as DNA, the CDR3 is TGCGCCAGCAGCTTGGGGGCCTCTGGGGCCAACGTCCTGACTTTC.